Detailed here is one TCR beta chain. The CDR3 sequence is 15 residues long. The junction had 8 bases not matched to a gene; V was cut back by 4 bases and J by 6 bases. Germline CDR1 and CDR2: SNHLY and FYNNEI. With random hexamers, reverse transcription was performed on about 0.5 to 1 ug of RNA. TCRdb ran MiXCR on the immunoSEQ multiplex PCR reads and lists one entry per CDR3 protein. The data hold around 62,000 distinct CDR3 sequences, with approximately 90% observed a single time. Sequencing of TCR beta covered CD8+ and CD4+ T cells obtained from blood. Healthy donors constituted the control group, matched for age and sex. These data come from a study of CD8 T cells in Susac syndrome.

The source material was CD8+ T cells from PBMCs. This receptor was taken from a human donor in good health. The chain links TRBV2 to TRBJ2-1; TRBD2 agrees at 8 bases. CDR3 coding DNA: TGTGCCAGCAGTGGGGTCGCCGCGGGGGGCAATGAGCAGTTCTTC. Translation: CASSGVAAGGNEQFF.